The 18 T cell receptor beta chains below come from one sample, sequenced in a study of blood T cells in healthy people across ages. A second roughly 7 to 11 cycle PCR used barcoded and J-beta primers. Each CDR3 protein is one row after TCRdb ran MiXCR on the 5' RACE reads. The sample consists of around 1.5 million distinct CDR3 sequences, roughly 32% of them appearing once. The source material was blood. Every receptor here comes from a woman aged 30 to 39 in good health.

The chain combines TRBV7-9 with TRBJ1-2; possible D gene TRBD1, 6 bases. CDR1 and CDR2 (germline): SEHNR, FQNEAQ (reference sequence). Trimming left V 5 bases short and J 0 bases short, with 10 bases between. There are 14 residues in the CDR3. The CDR3 protein is CASSRQAANYGYTF. The CDR3 DNA reads as TGTGCCAGCAGCCGACAGGCCGCTAACTATGGCTACACCTTC.

The J gene is TRBJ1-1, the V gene TRBV30, with 8 bases that match TRBD1. Germline values: CDR1 GTSNPN, CDR2 SVGIG (reference sequence). With V trimmed by 5 bases and J by 7 bases, 6 bases remained unmatched. CDR3 length: 12 amino acids. CDR3: CAWSGQGREAFF. As DNA, the CDR3 is TGTGCCTGGTCCGGACAGGGTCGTGAAGCTTTCTTT. The full variable domain, in which reference TRBV30 and TRBJ1-1 provide the parts outside the CDR3, is SQTIHQWPATLVQPVGSPLSLECTVEGTSNPNLYWYRQAAGRGLQLLFYSVGIGQISSEVPQNLSASRPQDRQFILSSKKLLLSDSGFYLCAWSGQGREAFFGQGTRLTVV.

The chain links TRBV7-8 to TRBJ2-3; the match to TRBD2 covers 9 bases. V dropped 4 bases and J dropped 6; count of bases not matched to a gene: 5. Germline assignment: CDR1 SGHVS and CDR2 FQNEAQ. CDR3 length equals 14 residues. The CDR3 DNA is TGTGCCAGCAGCTCTAGCGGGGTTCGGGATACGCAGTATTTT. Translation gives CASSSSGVRDTQYF.

This chain uses TRBV28 with TRBJ2-3; no clear D. This CDR3 is built from 16 residues. The V gene's germline CDR1 is MDHEN and CDR2 SYDVKM. The V gene lost 6 bases and the J gene lost 0 bases, with 16 bases spanning the gap. The CDR3 loop is CASSTKIEISTDTQYF. In DNA form, the CDR3 reads TGTGCCAGCAGCACCAAAATTGAGATAAGCACAGATACGCAGTATTTT.

The CDR3 is CASSPGVAASTDTQYF. The CDR3 DNA reads as TGCGCCAGCAGCCCCGGGGTAGCGGCTAGCACAGATACGCAGTATTTT. The chain uses TRBV5-1 and TRBJ2-3; a possible D gene is TRBD2 (6 bases). The CDR3 has 16 amino acids. Germline values: CDR1 SGHRS, CDR2 YFSETQ. With 4 bases removed from V and 0 bases from J, the gap between germline ends came to 15 bases.

Only one count was recorded for this clonotype. This chain connects TRBV6-5 to TRBJ2-1; D not resolved. Between the trimmed V and J ends, which lost 1 base and 0 bases, there was a span of 10 bases. Per germline, CDR1 MNHEY and CDR2 SVGAGI. CDR3 size: 16 residues. CDR3 sequence (DNA): TGTGCCAGCAGTTACTTTCGCCCAAGCTCCTACAATGAGCAGTTCTTC. Amino acids: CASSYFRPSSYNEQFF.

Concerning this clonotype: Its ends do not fully match the called genes, so a read error is possible. The chain couples TRBV2 to TRBJ2-1; D is perhaps TRBD2 (5 bases). The CDR3 runs to 13 residues. Per germline, CDR1 SNHLY and CDR2 FYNNEI. The CDR3 coding sequence is TGTGCCAGCAGTGAAGCGAATGCCGGGGAGCTGTTCTTC. Translated: CASSEANAGELFF.

This clonotype was counted only a few times. The DNA for the CDR3 is TGTGCCAGCAGTCCACCATACTTAGGAATCGCAGATACGCAGTATTTT. It yields the protein CASSPPYLGIADTQYF. This rearrangement joins TRBV27 to TRBJ2-3; no reliable D call. The CDR3 sequence is 16 residues long. V shed 5 bases and J shed 4 bases, with 19 bases lying between them. The germline V gene has CDR1 MNHEY and CDR2 SMNVEV (reference sequence).

There are a few counts of this clonotype. The V and J genes are TRBV28 and TRBJ1-1; D is perhaps TRBD1 (6 bases). CDR3 size: 15 residues. Trimming left V 5 bases short and J 6 bases short, with 19 bases between. Germline assignment: CDR1 MDHEN and CDR2 SYDVKM. CDR3: CASSPGGVGGPEAFF. In DNA, the CDR3 is TGTGCCAGCAGTCCCGGTGGGGTCGGGGGCCCTGAAGCTTTCTTT.

This clonotype appeared a few times. This chain uses TRBV7-9 with TRBJ2-1; 10 nucleotides line up with TRBD2. The CDR3 extends over 16 amino acids. Germline V CDR1 and CDR2: SEHNR, FQNEAQ (reference sequence). V gave up 0 bases and J gave up 5 bases; unmatched junction bases: 4. The CDR3 sequence is CASSLARLAGNNEQFF. In DNA, the CDR3 is TGTGCCAGCAGCTTAGCGCGACTAGCGGGTAACAATGAGCAGTTCTTC. The full variable domain, with the rest looked up from reference TRBV7-9 and TRBJ2-1, is DTGVSQNPRHKITKRGQNVTFRCDPISEHNRLYWYRQTLGQGPEFLTYFQNEAQLEKSRLLSDRFSAERPKGSFSTLEIQRTEQGDSAMYLCASSLARLAGNNEQFFGPGTRLTVL.

The rearrangement uses TRBV7-2 and TRBJ2-2; 12 positions match TRBD2. V was pared by 10 bases and J by 6 bases, with 6 bases of the junction left unmatched. Germline-derived CDR1 and CDR2 are SGHTA and FQGNSA. The CDR3 is 14 amino acids. The CDR3 region is CAILAGGRPGELFF. The CDR3 nucleotides read TGTGCCATCCTAGCGGGGGGGCGGCCCGGGGAGCTGTTTTTT.

This rearrangement joins TRBV20-1 to TRBJ2-3; 13 bases line up with TRBD2. Germline trimming cut 6 bases from V and 5 bases from J; bases unmatched to any gene: 8. This CDR3 contains 15 residues. Germline V gives CDR1 DFQATT, CDR2 SNEGSKA (reference sequence). The CDR3 loop reads CSAEGLAGELDTQYF. CDR3 bases: TGCAGTGCGGAAGGACTAGCGGGGGAATTAGATACGCAGTATTTT.

This clonotype was detected only once. This chain connects TRBV7-2 to TRBJ1-5; possible D gene TRBD1, 6 bases. V gave up 4 bases and J gave up 6 bases, with 13 bases separating them. Germline CDR1 SGHTA, CDR2 FQGNSA. CDR3 size: 14 residues. CDR3 region: CASSSPGAIQPQHF. The CDR3 DNA reads as TGTGCCAGCAGCTCCCCGGGGGCCATTCAGCCCCAGCATTTT.

The chain has TRBV9 and TRBJ1-6; perhaps TRBD1 as D (6 bases). With 3 bases removed from V and 7 bases from J, the gap between germline ends came to 14 bases. CDR1 and CDR2 from the germline V gene are SGDLS and YYNGEE. The CDR3 sequence is 15 residues long. The CDR3 protein is CASSGDIPANSPLHF. In nucleotides, the CDR3 is TGTGCCAGCAGCGGGGACATACCTGCAAATTCACCCCTCCACTTT.

The rearrangement links TRBV9 to TRBJ2-4; 9 positions agree with TRBD2. The J call may be mistaken, given a closer DNA end match to TRBJ2-7. The CDR3 spans 15 residues. Germline loops: CDR1 SGDLS, CDR2 YYNGEE. The CDR3 here is CASSPGVAGAYEQYF. DNA for the CDR3: TGTGCCAGCAGCCCAGGGGTAGCGGGGGCCTACGAGCAGTACTTC.

This clonotype was recorded a few times. The rearrangement joins TRBV27 to TRBJ1-5; D possibly corresponds to TRBD1 (6 bases). Trimming took 5 bases from V and 2 from J, leaving 13 bases between them. The germline V gene encodes CDR1 MNHEY and CDR2 SMNVEV (reference sequence). The CDR3 consists of 15 residues. As DNA, the CDR3 is TGTGCCAGCAGTCCGAAGACAGGCCGCAATCAGCCCCAGCATTTT. It translates to CASSPKTGRNQPQHF.

The gene calls are TRBV9 and TRBJ2-7; 9 bases are a match to TRBD2. The CDR3 is 16 residues long. The germline CDR1 and CDR2 sequences are SGDLS and YYNGEE. The V gene end was trimmed by 0 bases and the J gene end by 2 bases; junction bases not matched to a gene: 6. The CDR3 sequence is CASSVGASSGTYEQYF. In DNA, the CDR3 is TGTGCCAGCAGCGTAGGTGCGTCTAGCGGGACCTACGAGCAGTACTTC.

This clonotype was seen more than once but under ten times. The chain has TRBV5-1 and TRBJ2-5; D ambiguous. CDR1 is SGHRS, CDR2 YFSETQ, per germline. This CDR3 is built from 15 residues. The V gene lost 4 bases and the J gene lost 2 bases, with 15 bases spanning the gap. CDR3 sequence (DNA): TGCGCCAGCAGCGGGTCCCAAGGTCCTCAAGAGACCCAGTACTTC. As protein: CASSGSQGPQETQYF.